One and the same sample provided the 20 T cell receptor beta chains below, sequenced in a study of blood T cell repertoires in COVID-19. Profiled with immunoSEQ multiplex PCR; TCRdb holds only in-frame clones, not every one. Of approximately 77,000 clones listed, 80% were seen once; the top ten hold 4.5% to 5.5%. The specimen was peripheral blood. The receptor set was obtained from a woman aged 70-85 years with acute or convalescent COVID-19.

The chain links TRBV7-9 to TRBJ2-1, with TRBD2 as a possible D gene (5 bases). Germline CDR1 SEHNR, CDR2 FQNEAQ (reference sequence). The CDR3 loop spans 13 amino acids. V dropped 3 bases and J dropped 8 bases, with 11 bases sitting between them. CDR3 sequence: CASSFEGRDEQFF. As DNA, the CDR3 is TGTGCCAGCAGCTTCGAGGGCCGCGATGAGCAGTTCTTC.

This clone occurred once. The chain carries TRBV9 and TRBJ2-7, with TRBD2 as a possible D gene (6 bases). There are 17 residues in the CDR3. Trimming removed 4 bases from V and 2 bases from J, with 22 bases in between. CDR1 SGDLS and CDR2 YYNGEE come from the germline V gene. CDR3 DNA sequence: TGTGCCAGCAGCCCCAGCCGGCGTTCTAGCGAAACCTACGAGCAGTACTTC. Protein product: CASSPSRRSSETYEQYF.

The V and J genes are TRBV28 and TRBJ1-2; D may be TRBD1 (5 bases). The CDR3 loop spans 13 amino acids. Germline V gene data show CDR1 as MDHEN and CDR2 as SYDVKM. V dropped 10 bases and J dropped 4 bases, with 16 bases sitting between them. CDR3 in DNA: TGTGCCACCGCCCGGGGGGGGTTCTATGGCTACACCTTC. Translated, it gives CATARGGFYGYTF.

CDR3 sequence reads: CASSQWGRDGTEAFF. The CDR3 nucleotides read TGTGCCAGCAGCCAATGGGGCAGGGATGGGACTGAAGCTTTCTTT. This rearrangement joins TRBV3-1 (or the pseudogene TRBV3-2) to TRBJ1-1; D may be TRBD1 (5 bases). This CDR3 contains 15 residues. Germline V gene data show CDR1 as LGHDT and CDR2 as YNNKEL (reference sequence). Between the trimmed V and J ends, which lost 2 bases and 5 bases, there was a span of 15 bases.

This clone was picked up one time. V gene TRBV7-2 combines with J gene TRBJ1-2, with D perhaps matching TRBD1 (5 bases). This CDR3 has 15 residues. Germline V gene data show CDR1 as SGHTA and CDR2 as FQGNSA. V gave up 1 base and J gave up 8 bases, with 17 bases separating them. The CDR3 sequence: CASSLVGGELEGYTF. For the CDR3, the DNA is TGTGCCAGCAGCTTAGTTGGAGGGGAGCTAGAGGGCTACACCTTC. The full variable domain, its missing parts supplied by reference TRBV7-2 and TRBJ1-2, is GAGVSQSPSNKVTEKGKDVELRCDPISGHTALYWYRQSLGQGLEFLIYFQGNSAPDKSGLPSDRFSAERTGGSVSTLTIQRTQQEDSAVYLCASSLVGGELEGYTFGSGTRLTVV.

This clone was counted a single time. This chain connects TRBV9 to TRBJ1-6, with 7 bases lining up with TRBD1. The J segment lost 2 bases and the V segment lost 4 bases, leaving 6 bases of the junction unmatched. Germline V lookup: CDR1 SGDLS, CDR2 YYNGEE. This CDR3 spans 16 amino acids. CDR3 DNA sequence: TGTGCCAGCAGCACCCACAGGGGTGCCTATAATTCACCCCTCCACTTT. It encodes CASSTHRGAYNSPLHF.

This clone was counted between two and nine times. The rearrangement uses TRBV14 and TRBJ1-2; 11 positions match TRBD1. Germline V gives CDR1 SGHDN, CDR2 FVKESK. The CDR3 has 17 residues. Trimming took 4 bases from V and 5 from J; bases not matched to a gene: 12. Written as DNA, the CDR3 is TGTGCCAGCAGCCCGTTCGGACAGGGGGCGGGTCGGTATGGCTACACCTTC. Translating it yields CASSPFGQGAGRYGYTF.

This clone was recorded a few times. The chain uses TRBV15 and TRBJ2-7, with 8 bases that match TRBD1. Germline V gene lookup returns CDR1 LNHNV and CDR2 YYDKDF (reference sequence). The CDR3 loop spans 14 amino acids. With 3 bases clipped from V and 7 bases from J, the junction kept 8 bases outside the gene matches. The CDR3 DNA reads TGTGCCACCAGCAGTTCGCAGGGGGCTCGAGAGCAGTACTTC. Protein: CATSSSQGAREQYF.

The sample holds one count of this clone. The rearrangement joins TRBV5-8 to TRBJ1-3; D possibly corresponds to TRBD1 (5 bases). Trimming left V 5 bases short and J 0 bases short, with 12 bases between. This CDR3 has 15 residues. Germline CDR1 and CDR2: SGHTS and YDEGEE. DNA for the CDR3: TGTGCCAGCAGTCCCCAGGGCTACTCTGGAAACACCATATATTTT. It encodes CASSPQGYSGNTIYF.

This clone occurred a few times. This rearrangement joins TRBV6-2 or TRBV6-3 to TRBJ2-3; 10 positions match TRBD2. The CDR3 totals 14 residues. Germline V gene lookup returns CDR1 MNHEY and CDR2 SVGEGT. Trimming removed 6 bases from V and 5 bases from J; junction bases left unmatched: 5. Written as DNA, the CDR3 is TGTGCCAGCAGCTGGAGCGGGGGGGAAGATACGCAGTATTTT. It translates to CASSWSGGEDTQYF.

The chain recombines TRBV6-5 with TRBJ1-1; the D gene is possibly TRBD1 (6 bases). V was shortened by 6 bases and J by 9 bases, with 23 bases between the two germline ends. Germline CDR1 is MNHEY and CDR2 is SVGAGI. The CDR3 loop spans 15 amino acids. The DNA for the CDR3 is TGTGCCAGCAGACGCGGGACACATAGGGGAGGGAAAGCTTTCTTT. It translates to CASRRGTHRGGKAFF.

The CDR3: CASSFGEVCTEAFF. Here the CDR3 DNA reads TGCGCCAGCAGTTTCGGGGAGGTATGCACTGAAGCTTTCTTT. This chain uses TRBV10-1 with TRBJ1-1, with D unclear. The V end was cut by 5 bases, the J end by 4 bases, with 14 bases between. The CDR3 consists of 14 residues. CDR1 and CDR2 from the germline V gene are WNHNN and SYGVQD (reference sequence).

Concerning this clone itself: One junction end does not reproduce the germline sequence, and a read error may be involved. This chain uses TRBV7-7 with TRBJ2-7, with D uncertain. Per the germline V gene, CDR1 is SSHAT and CDR2 is FNYEAQ (reference sequence). The CDR3 loop spans 13 amino acids. The CDR3 protein is CASSLSSAYEQYF. As DNA, the CDR3 is TGTGCTAGCAGCTTATCCAGTGCCTACGAGCAGTACTTC.

J is TRBJ1-6 and V is TRBV27; 9 positions agree with TRBD1. CDR3 length: 16 amino acids. With V trimmed by 6 bases and J by 6 bases, 9 bases remained unmatched. CDR1 and CDR2 from the germline V gene are MNHEY and SMNVEV (reference sequence). The CDR3 DNA reads TGTGCCAGCAGCATTATGGACAGGGGCAGTAATTCACCCCTCCACTTT. Translating gives CASSIMDRGSNSPLHF.

The CDR3 reads CASSQDFDRATEAFF. The CDR3, as DNA: TGCGCCAGCAGCCAAGATTTCGACAGGGCCACTGAAGCTTTCTTT. The rearrangement links TRBV4-3 to TRBJ1-1; TRBD1 agrees at 7 bases. Trimming took 0 bases from V and 4 from J; bases not matched to a gene: 5. CDR3 length: 15 amino acids. Germline assignment: CDR1 LGHNA and CDR2 YSLEER.

V and J are TRBV10-2 and TRBJ2-2, with 12 bases matching TRBD2. CDR1 is WSHSY and CDR2 is SAAADI in the germline V gene. J gave up 0 bases and V 8 bases, and 22 bases lay outside the gene matches. This CDR3 has 22 residues. CDR3 DNA: TGCGCCAGCGGACTCCTTCTACTAGCGGGGGGCTCCTATTCCTCGAACACCGGGGAGCTGTTTTTT. Translating it yields CASGLLLLAGGSYSSNTGELFF.

The chain recombines TRBV9 with TRBJ1-2, with D possibly matching TRBD1 (6 bases). CDR1 and CDR2 (germline): SGDLS, YYNGEE. V shed 4 bases and J shed 2 bases, with 21 bases lying between them. The CDR3 has 17 residues. CDR3 sequence reads: CASSPWDILTPNYGYTF. The CDR3 DNA follows: TGTGCCAGCAGCCCCTGGGACATTCTTACTCCCAACTATGGCTACACCTTC.

This clone was found once. The chain uses TRBV7-9 and TRBJ1-6; 9 nucleotides align to TRBD1. J gave up 10 bases and V 6 bases, and 10 bases lay outside the gene matches. The germline CDR1 and CDR2 sequences are SEHNR and FQNEAQ (reference sequence). The CDR3 totals 15 residues. In nucleotides, the CDR3 is TGTGCCAGCAGTTTCACCGGGACAGGGCTATCACCCCTCCACTTT. Translated: CASSFTGTGLSPLHF.

The chain joins TRBV11-3 to TRBJ2-2; 10 nucleotides line up with TRBD2. Germline V gene sequence: CDR1 SGHNT, CDR2 YENEEA. Trimming at V came to 5 bases and at J to 4 bases, leaving 7 bases not matched to a gene. The CDR3 sequence is 16 residues long. CDR3 residues: CASSQSGGVGTGELFF. In DNA, the CDR3 is TGTGCCAGCAGCCAAAGCGGGGGGGTCGGCACCGGGGAGCTGTTTTTT.

This rearrangement joins TRBV5-1 to TRBJ1-2; D remains unclear. The CDR3 totals 13 residues. Per germline, CDR1 SGHRS and CDR2 YFSETQ. V was cut by 4 bases and J by 1 base, with 8 bases left in between. The CDR3 sequence: CASSETGNYGYTF. Written as DNA, the CDR3 is TGCGCCAGCAGCGAGACGGGTAACTATGGCTACACCTTC. Combining the CDR3 with reference TRBV5-1 and TRBJ1-2 gives the whole variable domain KAGVTQTPRYLIKTRGQQVTLSCSPISGHRSVSWYQQTPGQGLQFLFEYFSETQRNKGNFPGRFSGRQFSNSRSEMNVSTLELGDSALYLCASSETGNYGYTFGSGTRLTVV.